The clone carrying this TCR beta chain appeared once. This entry belongs to a study of cytomegalovirus exposure and HLA in healthy donors. V was cut by 8 bases and J by 6 bases, with 17 bases left in between. The CDR3 spans 13 residues. The germline CDR1 and CDR2 sequences are ENHRY and SYGVKD. The PCR employed 60 Vbeta primers together with 13 Jbeta primers. The protocol was immunoSEQ multiplex PCR, while the TCRdb copy is restricted to in-frame clones and leaves out a portion. The repertoire has about 160,000 clones, 68% of them found once; the top ten carry 1.1% to 1.5%. The chain carries TRBV10-3 and TRBJ2-7; the D gene is possibly TRBD2 (7 bases). The sequence was collected from a man over 45 in good health and CMV-seronegative. The sample consisted of PBMCs. The CDR3 DNA reads as TGTGCCATCGAGGCGGGGGCGCGTTTCGAGCAGTACTTC. Protein sequence: CAIEAGARFEQYF.